This T cell receptor beta chain was observed in a study of cytomegalovirus exposure and HLA in healthy donors. The CDR3 is 16 residues long. The germline V gene encodes CDR1 MDHEN and CDR2 SYDVKM. The junction had 6 bases not matched to a gene; V was cut back by 3 bases and J by 7 bases. Use of 60 Vbeta and 13 Jbeta primers characterized the PCR. Original handling: An analysis performed later counted 75 million to 80 million unique TCR beta chains (roughly 11 million of them shared). Here immunoSEQ multiplex PCR was the method, and the copy in TCRdb shows in-frame clones only, minus some. The DNA gave D and trimming, while V, J and clone size come from that table. Of approximately 180,000 clones listed, over 70% were seen once; the top ten hold 2.9%. The donors comprised healthy bone marrow donors.

The sequence was collected from a male donor in good health and CMV-seronegative. Input material: PBMCs. V usage is TRBV28 and J usage is TRBJ2-3, with 14 bases matching TRBD2. Here the CDR3 DNA reads TGTGCCAGCAGTTTCCTGGGGACTAGCGGGAGTAATACGCAGTATTTT. As protein: CASSFLGTSGSNTQYF. The full variable domain, rest sourced from reference TRBV28 and TRBJ2-3, is DVKVTQSSRYLVKRTGEKVFLECVQDMDHENMFWYRQDPGLGLRLIYFSYDVKMKEKGDIPEGYSVSREKKERFSLILESASTNQTSMYLCASSFLGTSGSNTQYFGPGTRLTVL.